Each of the 17 T cell receptor beta chains below was sequenced from the same sample in a study of blood T cells in healthy people across ages. With a J-beta primer mix and a sample-barcoded 5' primer, a second PCR ran roughly 6 to 12 cycles. TCRdb used MiXCR to reprocess the 5' RACE reads, holding one entry per CDR3 protein. Counted here are 1.4 million or so distinct CDR3 sequences, around 40% occurring once; the ten biggest clones make up about 4%. The source material was blood. The receptors were sampled from a woman under 30 in good health.

This chain uses TRBV20-1 with TRBJ2-7, with D possibly matching TRBD1 (5 bases). Germline CDR1 DFQATT, CDR2 SNEGSKA (reference sequence). CDR3 size: 15 residues. The CDR3 is CSPQRLRVGQDEQYF. The CDR3 nucleotides are TGCAGCCCTCAGCGACTCAGGGTGGGTCAGGACGAGCAGTACTTC.

This clonotype has just a few counts. This chain links TRBV27 with TRBJ2-4, with D possibly matching TRBD1 (6 bases). CDR1 MNHEY and CDR2 SMNVEV come from the germline V gene (reference sequence). CDR3 size: 18 residues. Deletions cut 0 bases from V and 0 bases from J, with 15 bases between. CDR3 residues: CASSLSGPGHLAKNIQYF. CDR3 DNA: TGTGCCAGCAGTTTATCAGGGCCGGGACACCTAGCCAAAAACATTCAGTACTTC.

This clonotype was observed at least ten times. The chain has TRBV12-3 or TRBV12-4 and TRBJ1-1; a weak D match, TRBD1 (5 bases). The length of the CDR3 is 11 residues. Between the trimmed V and J ends, which lost 3 bases and 6 bases, there was a span of 5 bases. In nucleotides, the CDR3 is TGTGCCAGCAGTTTCAGGGCTGAAGCTTTCTTT. Translating it yields CASSFRAEAFF.

The chain links TRBV6-5 to TRBJ2-1; D remains unclear. This CDR3 has 11 residues. V dropped 5 bases and J dropped 13 bases, with 12 bases sitting between them. The germline V gene encodes CDR1 MNHEY and CDR2 SVGAGI. The CDR3 reads CASSNFPYQFF. Here the CDR3 DNA reads TGTGCCAGCAGTAACTTCCCCTATCAGTTCTTC.

This clonotype was seen more than once but under ten times. The chain is built from TRBV14 and TRBJ2-5; no definite D call. CDR3 length: 12 residues. Germline loops: CDR1 SGHDN, CDR2 FVKESK. The V end lost 5 bases, the J end lost 5 bases, and 9 bases lay between the germline ends. CDR3: CASSAAWETQYF. For the CDR3, the DNA is TGTGCCAGCAGCGCGGCTTGGGAGACCCAGTACTTC.

This clonotype has ten or more counts. The rearrangement links TRBV2 to TRBJ2-1; D is undetermined. The CDR3 spans 13 residues. V was pared by 8 bases and J by 3 bases, with 11 bases between. The germline V gene encodes CDR1 SNHLY and CDR2 FYNNEI. The CDR3 reads CASSPYGYNEQFF. The CDR3 DNA is TGTGCCAGCTCCCCCTACGGCTACAATGAGCAGTTCTTC. The full variable domain, with the rest looked up from reference TRBV2 and TRBJ2-1, is EPEVTQTPSHQVTQMGQEVILRCVPISNHLYFYWYRQILGQKVEFLVSFYNNEISEKSEIFDDQFSVERPDGSNFTLKIRSTKLEDSAMYFCASSPYGYNEQFFGPGTRLTVL.

The chain has TRBV7-9 and TRBJ1-4, with 8 bases matching TRBD1. Unmatched junction bases numbered 8, after V lost 4 bases and J lost 10 bases. Germline V gene lookup returns CDR1 SEHNR and CDR2 FQNEAQ (reference sequence). The CDR3 length is 14 residues. Written as DNA, the CDR3 is TGTGCCAGCAGCTCCTGGACAGGGTTTGGAAAACTGTTTTTT. Protein sequence: CASSSWTGFGKLFF.

This clonotype was observed many times. The chain joins TRBV20-1 to TRBJ1-2, with 7 bases fitting TRBD1. CDR1 and CDR2 from the germline V gene are DFQATT and SNEGSKA (reference sequence). The ends lost 4 bases at V and 2 bases at J; junction bases unmatched: 16. The CDR3 has 17 residues. This CDR3 reads CSATPSQGRRSNYGYTF. The CDR3 nucleotides read TGCAGTGCTACGCCCTCACAGGGGAGGAGATCCAACTATGGCTACACCTTC.

This clonotype was found many times. The chain employs TRBV27 and TRBJ2-7, with D possibly TRBD1 on 6 matching bases. The germline gives CDR1 MNHEY, CDR2 SMNVEV (reference sequence). This CDR3 comprises 13 residues. V dropped 5 bases and J dropped 3 bases, with 11 bases sitting between them. The CDR3 protein is CASSPGTYYEQYF. The CDR3 DNA follows: TGTGCCAGCAGTCCCGGGACATACTACGAGCAGTACTTC.

This clonotype was found once. Germline and junction disagree at one end, which may indicate a read error. The V gene is TRBV15, the J gene TRBJ1-2; 11 nucleotides align to TRBD1. This CDR3 is 14 amino acids long. In germline, CDR1 is LNHNV, CDR2 YYDKDF (reference sequence). CDR3 DNA sequence: TGTGCCGCCAGCGAGGGGACAGGGGGGTATGGCTACACCTTC. This gives the protein CAASEGTGGYGYTF.

As to this clonotype: An end of the junction differs from the germline gene, which may be a read error. This chain links TRBV14 with TRBJ2-3; D gene ambiguous. The CDR3 has 12 residues. Germline V lookup: CDR1 SGHDN, CDR2 FVKESK. The CDR3: CVSSQEWDTQYF. As DNA, the CDR3 is TGTGTCAGCAGCCAAGAATGGGATACGCAGTATTTT.

In its sample, this clonotype was seen a few times. V and J are TRBV20-1 and TRBJ1-6; possibly TRBD1 for D (5 bases). The V end lost 4 bases, the J end lost 14 bases, and 18 bases lay between the germline ends. CDR3 length equals 13 residues. Germline V gene sequence: CDR1 DFQATT, CDR2 SNEGSKA (reference sequence). Written as DNA, the CDR3 is TGCAGTGCTACCAGGTCGAGGGGTTTATCCCTCCACTTT. Residues: CSATRSRGLSLHF.

The chain has TRBV12-3 or TRBV12-4 and TRBJ1-5; 8 nucleotides align to TRBD1. J was trimmed by 2 bases and V by 4 bases; bases with no gene match: 13. CDR3 length equals 18 residues. The CDR3 loop is CASSSGTGSSLGNQPQHF. The CDR3 DNA sequence: TGTGCCAGCAGTTCCGGGACAGGTTCTTCTCTCGGCAATCAGCCCCAGCATTTT.

The CDR3 protein is CASSSTLYSEETDTQYF. The CDR3 DNA reads TGTGCCAGCAGTTCCACCCTTTACAGCGAGGAGACAGATACGCAGTATTTT. This chain joins TRBV7-9 and TRBJ2-3; no definite D call. Germline-derived CDR1 and CDR2 are SEHNR and FQNEAQ (reference sequence). V was pared by 6 bases and J by 3 bases, with 22 bases between. This CDR3 region has 17 residues. The whole variable domain, filled in from reference TRBV7-9 and TRBJ2-3, reads DTGVSQNPRHKITKRGQNVTFRCDPISEHNRLYWYRQTLGQGPEFLTYFQNEAQLEKSRLLSDRFSAERPKGSFSTLEIQRTEQGDSAMYLCASSSTLYSEETDTQYFGPGTRLTVL.

V usage is TRBV6-5 and J usage is TRBJ2-1, with D uncertain. V lost 6 bases, J lost 10 bases, and 10 bases lay in between. Germline V CDR1 and CDR2: MNHEY, SVGAGI. The CDR3 totals 11 residues. Here the CDR3 reads CASRLAGEQFF. The CDR3 region has the DNA TGTGCCAGCAGGTTAGCAGGCGAGCAGTTCTTC.

This clonotype was found a few times. V and J are TRBV4-1 and TRBJ2-7, with 10 bases identical to TRBD1. CDR1 and CDR2 (germline): MGHRA, YSYEKL. The J segment lost 2 bases and the V segment lost 2 bases, leaving 6 bases of the junction unmatched. This CDR3 has 16 residues. The chain's CDR3 is CASSQPRTGGAYEQYF. Here the CDR3 DNA reads TGCGCCAGCAGCCAACCTAGGACAGGGGGAGCCTACGAGCAGTACTTC.

This chain links TRBV6-5 with TRBJ2-5, with D hard to call. Germline CDR1 reads MNHEY; CDR2 reads SVGAGI. V lost 5 bases, J lost 9 bases, and 10 bases lay in between. There are 11 residues in the CDR3. CDR3 protein: CASSLSGAQYF. The CDR3 DNA is TGTGCCAGCAGTCTATCAGGCGCCCAGTACTTC.